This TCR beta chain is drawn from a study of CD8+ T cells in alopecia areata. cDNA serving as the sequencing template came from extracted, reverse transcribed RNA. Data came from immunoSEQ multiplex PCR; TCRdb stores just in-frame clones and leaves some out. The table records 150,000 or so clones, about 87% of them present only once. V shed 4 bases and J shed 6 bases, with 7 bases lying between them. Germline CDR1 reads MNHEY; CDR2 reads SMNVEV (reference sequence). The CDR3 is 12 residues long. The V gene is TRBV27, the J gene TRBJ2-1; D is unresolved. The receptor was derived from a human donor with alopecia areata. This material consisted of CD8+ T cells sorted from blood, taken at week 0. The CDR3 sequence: CASSYGFNEQFF. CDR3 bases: TGTGCCAGCAGTTACGGTTTCAATGAGCAGTTCTTC.